This TCR beta chain was sequenced during a study of cytomegalovirus exposure and HLA in healthy donors. For this clone: The antigen remains undetermined.

13 Jbeta primers and 60 Vbeta primers were used for the PCR. The protocol was immunoSEQ multiplex PCR, while the TCRdb copy is restricted to in-frame clones and leaves out a portion. The sample carries 130,000 or so clones, roughly 79% recorded once. Whole-study results and caveats: A classifier reportedly called cytomegalovirus status with high sensitivity and specificity.

Losses at the gene ends were 7 bases for V and 4 bases for J; bases not matched to a gene: 6. This CDR3 region has 14 residues. The germline gives CDR1 SGHRS, CDR2 YFSETQ. This chain links TRBV5-1 with TRBJ2-2; 8 nucleotides agree with TRBD1. Sequenced input: PBMCs. The clonotype originates from a woman younger than 35 in good health and CMV-seronegative. The CDR3 nucleotides are TGCGCCAGCCGGGTCAGGGGGCCCACCGGGGAGCTGTTTTTT. Encoded protein: CASRVRGPTGELFF.